This T cell receptor beta chain was recovered during a study of T cell responses to AZD1222 COVID-19 vaccine. The germline gives CDR1 MNHEY, CDR2 SVGAGI. The V gene lost 7 bases and the J gene lost 8 bases, with 18 bases spanning the gap. The CDR3 extends over 15 amino acids. Profiled with immunoSEQ multiplex PCR; TCRdb holds only in-frame clones, not every one. The sample holds about 94,000 clones, 70% to 90% seen once. General study results and limits: Spike-specific TCR repertoires showed rising breadth and depth after two AZD1222 doses. There were mostly white British donors and more females than males, and clonal diversity was possibly underestimated.

Of note for this clone: Its target is unknown.

The V gene is TRBV6-5, the J gene TRBJ1-6, with a tentative D call TRBD1 (6 bases). The clonotype was recovered from an adult in good health. The input for sequencing was peripheral blood, taken on day 0 of AZD1222 vaccination. CDR3 sequence (DNA): TGTGCCAGCACTTTAGGGGCAGGGGTTGATTCACCCCTCCACTTT. Translated, it gives CASTLGAGVDSPLHF.